The rows below give T cell receptor beta chains drawn from one sample of a study of CD8 T cells in Susac syndrome. TCRdb re-called the immunoSEQ multiplex PCR reads through MiXCR, storing one row per CDR3 protein. The sample includes 160,000 or so distinct CDR3 sequences, roughly 95% of them seen just once. Input material: CD4+ T cells from PBMCs. These receptors all stem from a human donor with Susac syndrome. CDR3s include the opening cysteine and the closing phenylalanine or tryptophan. Each record gives: J gene, D gene, V gene, clone size, CDR3 protein, CDR3 DNA. A D gene is named only where the DNA matches it firmly. Not every row has a clone size; where given, it reads once, few, many or a size class.

J: TRBJ1-2; D: .; V: TRBV20-1; size: .; CDR3: CSAPNYGYTF; DNA: TGCAGTGCCCCTAACTATGGCTACACCTTC
J: TRBJ2-1; D: .; V: TRBV9; size: .; CDR3: CASSVFPANYNEQFF; DNA: TGTGCCAGCAGCGTGTTCCCAGCCAATTACAATGAGCAGTTCTTC
J: TRBJ2-7; D: .; V: TRBV24-1; size: .; CDR3: CATECYEQYF; DNA: TGTGCCACCGAGTGCTACGAGCAGTACTTC
J: TRBJ1-2; D: .; V: TRBV20-1; size: .; CDR3: CSAREGRAVYGYTF; DNA: TGCAGTGCTAGAGAGGGGAGGGCCGTCTATGGCTACACCTTC
J: TRBJ2-1; D: TRBD2; V: TRBV3-1; size: .; CDR3: CASSLTSGPVFF; DNA: TGTGCCAGCAGCCTAACTAGCGGACCCGTGTTCTTC
J: TRBJ1-2; D: .; V: TRBV20-1; size: .; CDR3: CSASTGSGGYTF; DNA: TGCAGTGCTAGTACTGGGTCCGGAGGCTACACCTTC
J: TRBJ2-5; D: TRBD2; V: TRBV20-1; size: .; CDR3: CSATGGGASRETQYF; DNA: TGCAGTGCTACGGGGGGGGGCGCATCGCGGGAGACCCAGTACTTC
J: TRBJ2-7; D: .; V: TRBV20-1; size: .; CDR3: CSARDHRSYEQYF; DNA: TGCAGTGCTAGAGATCACCGTTCCTACGAGCAGTACTTC
J: TRBJ2-7; D: .; V: TRBV20-1; size: .; CDR3: CSARDWQGGYEQYF; DNA: TGCAGTGCTAGAGATTGGCAGGGGGGGTACGAGCAGTACTTC
J: TRBJ1-1; D: .; V: TRBV9; size: .; CDR3: CASSRGGALNTEAFF; DNA: TGTGCCAGCAGCCGTGGGGGGGCTTTGAACACTGAAGCTTTCTTT
J: TRBJ2-3; D: .; V: TRBV11-2; size: .; CDR3: CASSSRTYPMDTQYF; DNA: TGTGCCAGCAGCTCACGGACTTACCCCATGGATACGCAGTATTTT
J: TRBJ2-1; D: TRBD2; V: TRBV29-1; size: .; CDR3: CSASSGGSYNEQFF; DNA: TGCAGCGCATCTAGCGGGGGATCCTACAATGAGCAGTTCTTC
J: TRBJ2-5; D: .; V: TRBV5-1; size: .; CDR3: CASSSLQVETQYF; DNA: TGCGCCAGCAGTAGCCTCCAAGTGGAGACCCAGTACTTC
J: TRBJ2-3; D: TRBD2; V: TRBV3-1; size: .; CDR3: CASSPWSLAGTDTQYF; DNA: TGTGCCAGCAGCCCATGGTCGCTAGCGGGCACAGATACGCAGTATTTT
J: TRBJ2-7; D: .; V: TRBV15; size: .; CDR3: CATSRDHGSYEQYF; DNA: TGTGCCACCAGCAGAGATCACGGATCCTACGAGCAGTACTTC
J: TRBJ1-5; D: .; V: TRBV6-5; size: .; CDR3: CASSKQVNQPQHF; DNA: TGTGCCAGCAGCAAACAGGTTAATCAGCCCCAGCATTTT
J: TRBJ1-1; D: .; V: TRBV5-1; size: .; CDR3: CASSLDGRAGTEAFF; DNA: TGCGCCAGCAGCTTGGATGGCAGGGCGGGAACTGAAGCTTTCTTT
J: TRBJ2-1; D: TRBD2; V: TRBV29-1; size: once; CDR3: CSVQTAGTSWDEQFF; DNA: TGCAGCGTTCAGACAGCCGGGACTAGCTGGGATGAGCAGTTCTTC
J: TRBJ2-5; D: .; V: TRBV29-1; size: .; CDR3: CSVERGTQETQYF; DNA: TGCAGCGTTGAACGGGGGACCCAAGAGACCCAGTACTTC
J: TRBJ2-7; D: TRBD1; V: TRBV19; size: .; CDR3: CASSAGQGARYEQYF; DNA: TGTGCCAGTAGTGCTGGACAGGGGGCGCGGTACGAGCAGTACTTC
J: TRBJ2-5; D: .; V: TRBV27; size: .; CDR3: CASSFGDQETQYF; DNA: TGTGCCAGCAGTTTCGGGGACCAAGAGACCCAGTACTTC
J: TRBJ1-1; D: .; V: TRBV15; size: .; CDR3: CATNPRRAPNTEAFF; DNA: TGTGCCACCAACCCCCGGAGGGCACCTAACACTGAAGCTTTCTTT
J: TRBJ1-2; D: .; V: TRBV5-6; size: .; CDR3: CASCGRDVDLDGGYTF; DNA: TGTGCCAGCTGTGGAAGGGACGTCGATCTAGATGGTGGCTACACCTTC
J: TRBJ2-3; D: TRBD1; V: TRBV10-3; size: .; CDR3: CAISPGQGAPDTQYF; DNA: TGTGCCATCAGTCCGGGACAGGGGGCGCCGGATACGCAGTATTTT
J: TRBJ2-2; D: TRBD1; V: TRBV15; size: .; CDR3: CATSRDRTNTGELFF; DNA: TGTGCCACCAGCAGGGACAGGACCAACACCGGGGAGCTGTTTTTT
J: TRBJ1-2; D: .; V: TRBV7-2; size: .; CDR3: CASSLFGYGTANYGYTF; DNA: TGTGCCAGCAGCTTATTCGGGTATGGGACCGCAAACTATGGCTACACCTTC
J: TRBJ2-5; D: .; V: TRBV9; size: .; CDR3: CASSPRTAKETQYF; DNA: TGTGCCAGCAGCCCCCGGACAGCCAAAGAGACCCAGTACTTC
J: TRBJ1-1; D: .; V: TRBV12-3/TRBV12-4; size: .; CDR3: CASTGTTEAFF; DNA: TGTGCCAGCACAGGGACCACTGAAGCTTTCTTT
J: TRBJ2-4; D: TRBD2; V: TRBV20-1; size: .; CDR3: CSASRGGVNIQYF; DNA: TGCAGTGCTAGTCGCGGGGGGGTAAACATTCAGTACTTC
J: TRBJ2-1; D: TRBD1; V: TRBV6-2/TRBV6-3; size: few; CDR3: CASSYGQGGVEQFF; DNA: TGTGCCAGCAGTTATGGACAGGGTGGGGTTGAGCAGTTCTTC
J: TRBJ2-5; D: .; V: TRBV6-2/TRBV6-3; size: .; CDR3: CASSYGPRETQYF; DNA: TGTGCCAGCAGTTACGGACCGAGGGAGACCCAGTACTTC
J: TRBJ2-3; D: .; V: TRBV6-5; size: .; CDR3: CASSARGPPDTQYF; DNA: TGTGCCAGCAGTGCCCGGGGTCCGCCGGATACGCAGTATTTT
J: TRBJ2-1; D: .; V: TRBV25-1; size: .; CDR3: CASSEYGTLIYNEQFF; DNA: TGTGCCAGCAGTGAATATGGGACGCTTATCTACAATGAGCAGTTCTTC
J: TRBJ2-2; D: .; V: TRBV7-3; size: .; CDR3: CASTLSGAGTGELFF; DNA: TGTGCCAGCACCTTATCGGGGGCTGGCACCGGGGAGCTGTTTTTT